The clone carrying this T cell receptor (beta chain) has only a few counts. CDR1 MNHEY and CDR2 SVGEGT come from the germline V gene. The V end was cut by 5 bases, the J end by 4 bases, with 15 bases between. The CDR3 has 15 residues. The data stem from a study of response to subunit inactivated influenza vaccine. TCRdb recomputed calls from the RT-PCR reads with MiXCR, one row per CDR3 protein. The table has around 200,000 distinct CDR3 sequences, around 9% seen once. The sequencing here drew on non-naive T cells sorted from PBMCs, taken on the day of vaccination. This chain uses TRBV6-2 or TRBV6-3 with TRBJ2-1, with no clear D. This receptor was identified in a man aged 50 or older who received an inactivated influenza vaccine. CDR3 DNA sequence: TGTGCCAGCAGTCTCCGGAATTACATTTACAATGAGCAGTTCTTC. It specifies CASSLRNYIYNEQFF.